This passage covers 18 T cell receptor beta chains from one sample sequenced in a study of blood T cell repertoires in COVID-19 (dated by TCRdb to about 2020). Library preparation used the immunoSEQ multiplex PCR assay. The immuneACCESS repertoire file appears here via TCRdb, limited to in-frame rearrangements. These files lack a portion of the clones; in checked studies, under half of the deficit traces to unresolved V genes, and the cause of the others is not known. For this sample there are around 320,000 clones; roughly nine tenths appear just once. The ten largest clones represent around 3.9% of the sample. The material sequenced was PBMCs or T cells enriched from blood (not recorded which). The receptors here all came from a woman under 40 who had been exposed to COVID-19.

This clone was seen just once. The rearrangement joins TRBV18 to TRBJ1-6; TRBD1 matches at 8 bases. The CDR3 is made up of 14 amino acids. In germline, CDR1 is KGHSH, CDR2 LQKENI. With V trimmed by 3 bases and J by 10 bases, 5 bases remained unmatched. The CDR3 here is CASSPGQGHSPLHF. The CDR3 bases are TGTGCCAGCTCACCTGGACAGGGTCACTCACCCCTCCACTTT.

The CDR3 bases are TGTGCCAGCAGCGCCCAACAGGGGAGCCCCACAGATACGCAGTATTTT. It specifies CASSAQQGSPTDTQYF. The chain carries TRBV14 and TRBJ2-3, with 7 positions matching TRBD1. The CDR3 totals 16 residues. Per germline, CDR1 SGHDN and CDR2 FVKESK. With 5 bases clipped from V and 2 bases from J, the junction kept 10 bases outside the gene matches.

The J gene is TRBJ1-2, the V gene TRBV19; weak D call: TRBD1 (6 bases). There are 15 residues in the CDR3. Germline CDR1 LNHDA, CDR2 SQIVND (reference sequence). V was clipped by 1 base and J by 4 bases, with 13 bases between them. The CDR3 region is CASSIAGGPGYGYTF. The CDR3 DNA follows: TGTGCCAGTAGTATAGCCGGGGGGCCTGGCTATGGCTACACCTTC.

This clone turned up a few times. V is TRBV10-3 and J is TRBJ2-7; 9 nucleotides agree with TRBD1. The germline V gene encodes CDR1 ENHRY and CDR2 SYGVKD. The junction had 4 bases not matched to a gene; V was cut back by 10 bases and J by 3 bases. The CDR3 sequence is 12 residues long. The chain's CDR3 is CATGQGFYEQYF. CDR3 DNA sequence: TGTGCCACCGGACAGGGGTTCTACGAGCAGTACTTC.

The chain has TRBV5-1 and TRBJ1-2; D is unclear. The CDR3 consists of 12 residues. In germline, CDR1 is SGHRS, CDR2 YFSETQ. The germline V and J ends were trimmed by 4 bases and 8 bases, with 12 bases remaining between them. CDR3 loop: CASSSRVYGYTF. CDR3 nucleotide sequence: TGCGCCAGCAGCAGCCGGGTGTACGGCTACACCTTC.

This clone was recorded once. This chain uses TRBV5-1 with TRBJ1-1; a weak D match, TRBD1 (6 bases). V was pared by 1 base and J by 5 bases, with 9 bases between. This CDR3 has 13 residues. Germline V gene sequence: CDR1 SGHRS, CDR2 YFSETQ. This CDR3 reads CASSLLRGTEAFF. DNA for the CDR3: TGCGCCAGCAGCTTGTTGAGGGGGACTGAAGCTTTCTTT.

DNA for the CDR3: TGTGCCAGTAATCCCGGACAGGGAGGTGTATATGGCTACACCTTC. This sequence encodes CASNPGQGGVYGYTF. The chain is built from TRBV19 and TRBJ1-2, with 8 bases identical to TRBD1. The CDR3 is 15 residues long. The ends lost 7 bases at V and 5 bases at J; junction bases unmatched: 12. Germline V lookup: CDR1 LNHDA, CDR2 SQIVND (reference sequence).

The CDR3 coding sequence is TGTGCCAGCAGCTTATACAGCTCTGGAAACACCATATATTTT. This sequence encodes CASSLYSSGNTIYF. The rearrangement uses TRBV7-8 and TRBJ1-3; D ambiguous. V was pared by 2 bases and J by 0 bases, with 5 bases between. This CDR3 has 14 amino acids. The germline V gene encodes CDR1 SGHVS and CDR2 FQNEAQ.

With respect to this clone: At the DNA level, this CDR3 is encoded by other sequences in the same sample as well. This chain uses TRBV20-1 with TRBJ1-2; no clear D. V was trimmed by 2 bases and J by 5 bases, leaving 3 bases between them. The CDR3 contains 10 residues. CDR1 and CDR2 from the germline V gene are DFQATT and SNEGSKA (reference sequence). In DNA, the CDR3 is TGCAGTGCTAGATCTTATGGCTACACCTTC. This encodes CSARSYGYTF.

The CDR3 loop reads CASSIGGPLMEQYF. CDR3 nucleotide sequence: TGTGCCAGTAGTATTGGAGGGCCCCTGATGGAGCAGTACTTC. The rearrangement uses TRBV19 and TRBJ2-7; tentatively, D is TRBD2 (6 bases). The germline V gene has CDR1 LNHDA and CDR2 SQIVND (reference sequence). There are 14 residues in the CDR3. V gave up 3 bases and J gave up 7 bases, with 16 bases separating them.

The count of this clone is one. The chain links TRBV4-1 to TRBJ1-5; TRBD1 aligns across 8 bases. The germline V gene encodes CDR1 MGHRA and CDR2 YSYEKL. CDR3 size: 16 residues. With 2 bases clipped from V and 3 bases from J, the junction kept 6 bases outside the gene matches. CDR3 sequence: CASSQLMTGDNQPQHF. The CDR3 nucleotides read TGCGCCAGCAGCCAATTGATGACAGGGGACAATCAGCCCCAGCATTTT.

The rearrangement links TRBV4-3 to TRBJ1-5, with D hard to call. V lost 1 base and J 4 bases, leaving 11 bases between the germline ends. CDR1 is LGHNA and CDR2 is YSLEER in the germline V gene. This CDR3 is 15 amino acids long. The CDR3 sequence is CASSQGYRGNQPQHF. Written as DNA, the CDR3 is TGCGCCAGCAGCCAAGGTTATCGGGGAAATCAGCCCCAGCATTTT.

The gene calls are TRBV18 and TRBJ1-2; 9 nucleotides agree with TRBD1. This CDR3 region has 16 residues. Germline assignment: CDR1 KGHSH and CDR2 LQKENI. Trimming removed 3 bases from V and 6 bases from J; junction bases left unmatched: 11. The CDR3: CASSPSQQGAGHGYTF. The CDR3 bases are TGTGCCAGCTCACCGTCACAACAGGGGGCCGGACATGGCTACACCTTC.

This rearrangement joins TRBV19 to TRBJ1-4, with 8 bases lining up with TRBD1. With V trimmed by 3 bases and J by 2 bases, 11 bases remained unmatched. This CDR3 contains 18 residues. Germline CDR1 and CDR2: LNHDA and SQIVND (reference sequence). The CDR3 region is CASSMSRGRSGTNEKLFF. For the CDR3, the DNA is TGTGCCAGTAGTATGTCCAGGGGGCGTTCGGGGACTAATGAAAAACTGTTTTTT.

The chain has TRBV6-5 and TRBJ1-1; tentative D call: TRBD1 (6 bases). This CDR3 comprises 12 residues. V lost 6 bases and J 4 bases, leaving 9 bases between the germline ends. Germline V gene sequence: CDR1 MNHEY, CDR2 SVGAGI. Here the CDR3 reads CASSDRPTEAFF. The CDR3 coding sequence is TGTGCCAGCAGCGACAGGCCCACTGAAGCTTTCTTT.

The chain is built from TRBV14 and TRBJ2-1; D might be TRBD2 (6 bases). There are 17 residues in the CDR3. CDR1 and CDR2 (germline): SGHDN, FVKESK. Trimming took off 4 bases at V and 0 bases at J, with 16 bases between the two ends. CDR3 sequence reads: CASSRTGSRSSYNEQFF. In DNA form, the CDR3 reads TGTGCCAGCAGCCGAACCGGGAGTAGGAGCTCCTACAATGAGCAGTTCTTC.

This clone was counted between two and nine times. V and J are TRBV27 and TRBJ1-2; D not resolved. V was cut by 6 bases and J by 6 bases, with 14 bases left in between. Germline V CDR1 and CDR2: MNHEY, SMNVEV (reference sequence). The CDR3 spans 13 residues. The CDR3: CASRRADGDGYTF. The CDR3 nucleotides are TGTGCCAGCAGGCGGGCCGACGGGGATGGCTACACCTTC.

The CDR3 protein is CASCGSAGVYGYTF. In DNA, the CDR3 is TGTGCCAGTTGTGGCAGCGCAGGGGTCTATGGCTACACCTTC. The chain couples TRBV19 to TRBJ1-2; D possibly corresponds to TRBD1 (6 bases). CDR1 is LNHDA and CDR2 is SQIVND in the germline V gene (reference sequence). The CDR3 length is 14 residues. Trimming removed 8 bases from V and 4 bases from J, with 17 bases in between. Full variable domain (remainder filled in from reference TRBV19 and TRBJ1-2): DGGITQSPKYLFRKEGQNVTLSCEQNLNHDAMYWYRQDPGQGLRLIYYSQIVNDFQKGDIAEGYSVSREKKESFPLTVTSAQKNPTAFYLCASCGSAGVYGYTFGSGTRLTVV.